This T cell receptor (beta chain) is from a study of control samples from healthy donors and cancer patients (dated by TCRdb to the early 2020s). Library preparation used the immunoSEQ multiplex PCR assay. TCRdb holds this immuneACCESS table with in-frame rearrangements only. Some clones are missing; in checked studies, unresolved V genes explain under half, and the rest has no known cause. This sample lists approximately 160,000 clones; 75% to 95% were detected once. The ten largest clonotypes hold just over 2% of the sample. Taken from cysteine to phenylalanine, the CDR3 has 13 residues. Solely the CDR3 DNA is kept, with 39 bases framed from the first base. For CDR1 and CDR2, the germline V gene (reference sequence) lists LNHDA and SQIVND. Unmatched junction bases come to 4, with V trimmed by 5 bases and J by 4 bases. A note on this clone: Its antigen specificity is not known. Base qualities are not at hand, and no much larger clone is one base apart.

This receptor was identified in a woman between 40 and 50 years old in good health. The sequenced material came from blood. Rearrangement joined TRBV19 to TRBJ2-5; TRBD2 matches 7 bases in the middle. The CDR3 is CASSPKRGETQYF. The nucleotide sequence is TGTGCCAGTAGTCCTAAGCGGGGAGAGACCCAGTACTTC. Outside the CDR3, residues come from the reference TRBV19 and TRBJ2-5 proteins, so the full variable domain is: DGGITQSPKYLFRKEGQNVTLSCEQNLNHDAMYWYRQDPGQGLRLIYYSQIVNDFQKGDIAEGYSVSREKKESFPLTVTSAQKNPTAFYLCASSPKRGETQYFGPGTRLLVL.